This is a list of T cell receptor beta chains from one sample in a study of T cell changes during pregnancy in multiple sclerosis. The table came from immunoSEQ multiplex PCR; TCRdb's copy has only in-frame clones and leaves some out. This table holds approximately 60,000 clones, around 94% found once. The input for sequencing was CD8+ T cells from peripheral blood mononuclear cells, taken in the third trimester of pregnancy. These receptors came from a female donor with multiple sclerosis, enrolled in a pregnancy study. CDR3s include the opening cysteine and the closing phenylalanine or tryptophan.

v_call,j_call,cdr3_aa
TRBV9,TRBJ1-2,CASSENQGLTYGYTF
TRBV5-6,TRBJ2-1,CASSLDLSGGWNEQFF
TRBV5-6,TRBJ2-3,CASSSTSGGPDTQYF
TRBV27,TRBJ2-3,CASSLWRGSTDTQYF
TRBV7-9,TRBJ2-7,CASSLASRALDEQYF
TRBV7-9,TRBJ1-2,CASSFQGGYTF
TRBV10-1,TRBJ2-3,CASSESGGLAGGDTQYF
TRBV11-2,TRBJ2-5,CASSPRTSGRHQETQYF
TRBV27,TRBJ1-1,CASSTSDEAFF
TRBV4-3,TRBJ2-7,CASSQETGEGYEQYF
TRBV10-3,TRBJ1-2,CAISEPGQHNYGYTF
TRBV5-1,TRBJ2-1,CASSRGTSEYNEQFF
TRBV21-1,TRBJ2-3,CASSKSDSGRRGTDTQYF
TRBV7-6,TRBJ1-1,CASSLEAGGYGPRKAFF
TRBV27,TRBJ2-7,CASRPKAGGLYEQYF
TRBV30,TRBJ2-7,CAWSSGGGYEQYF